A single sample is the source of the 10 T cell receptor beta chains below, sequenced in a study of blood T cell repertoires in COVID-19. The method was immunoSEQ multiplex PCR; TCRdb's version includes in-frame clones alone and lacks a portion of them. The table has about 64,000 clones, roughly 90% seen once. Specimen: peripheral blood. The source of these receptors is an elderly woman with active COVID-19.

The V gene is TRBV19, the J gene TRBJ2-2, with 7 bases matching TRBD2. Per the germline V gene, CDR1 is LNHDA and CDR2 is SQIVND (reference sequence). After removal of 5 bases from V and 4 bases from J, the junction contained 13 bases not matched to a gene. The CDR3 covers 17 residues. The CDR3 nucleotides read TGTGCCAGTAGTCCTGGTGGCGCGGGAGCTGGCACCGGGGAGCTGTTTTTT. Amino acid sequence: CASSPGGAGAGTGELFF.

V usage is TRBV24-1 and J usage is TRBJ2-2; 12 nucleotides align to TRBD2. Trimming removed 3 bases from V and 6 bases from J; junction bases left unmatched: 4. The CDR3 runs 16 residues. Germline loops: CDR1 KGHDR, CDR2 SFDVKD. The CDR3 nucleotides read TGTGCCACCAGTGATGCTAGCGGGAGGGCCCCCGGGGAGCTGTTTTTT. As protein: CATSDASGRAPGELFF.

The rearrangement links TRBV7-8 to TRBJ2-2; 13 bases agree with TRBD2. This CDR3 is built from 16 residues. Germline V CDR1 and CDR2: SGHVS, FQNEAQ. J was trimmed by 9 bases and V by 5 bases; bases with no gene match: 9. In nucleotides, the CDR3 is TGTGCCAGCAGCCTAGGGACTAGCGGGAACCGTTGGGAGCTGTTTTTT. Translated, it gives CASSLGTSGNRWELFF. The full variable domain, its missing parts supplied by reference TRBV7-8 and TRBJ2-2, is GAGVSQSPRYKVAKRGQDVALRCDPISGHVSLFWYQQALGQGPEFLTYFQNEAQLDKSGLPSDRFFAERPEGSVSTLKIQRTQQEDSAVYLCASSLGTSGNRWELFFGEGSRLTVL.

CDR3 region: CASSLDVGRRPYGYTF. The CDR3 DNA reads as TGCGCCAGCAGCTTGGATGTGGGGCGCCGTCCATATGGCTACACCTTC. This rearrangement joins TRBV5-1 to TRBJ1-2; TRBD1 might be the D (5 bases). Trimming removed 0 bases from V and 5 bases from J, with 17 bases in between. CDR1 and CDR2 from the germline V gene are SGHRS and YFSETQ. CDR3 length equals 16 residues.

This chain uses TRBV7-8 with TRBJ1-2; TRBD1 matches at 9 bases. Per germline, CDR1 SGHVS and CDR2 FQNEAQ. The J segment lost 3 bases and the V segment lost 5 bases, leaving 7 bases of the junction unmatched. This CDR3 has 15 residues. The DNA of the CDR3 is TGTGCCAGCAGCATGGAGACAGGGGGAGACTATGGCTACACCTTC. Protein sequence: CASSMETGGDYGYTF.

With respect to this clone: Sequence at one end of the junction differs from germline and may be a read error. This chain joins TRBV6-5 and TRBJ2-2, with TRBD2 identical over 10 bases. CDR1 and CDR2 (germline): MNHEY, SVGAGI. The CDR3 loop spans 14 amino acids. The chain's CDR3 is CVTASSGSHGELFF. DNA for the CDR3: TGCGTTACAGCTTCTAGCGGGAGTCACGGGGAGCTGTTTTTT.

This clone came up once. The chain combines TRBV11-1 with TRBJ2-1; 8 nucleotides agree with TRBD1. V was clipped by 1 base and J by 8 bases; unmatched bases: 7. The CDR3 extends over 15 amino acids. Looked up from germline, CDR1 is SGHAT and CDR2 is FQDESV (reference sequence). The CDR3 DNA reads as TGTGCCAGCAGCTTAGGGCAGGGGGCGTATCATGAGCAGTTCTTC. Its translation: CASSLGQGAYHEQFF.

The chain links TRBV6-5 to TRBJ2-3; D perhaps matches TRBD1 (6 bases). From germline, CDR1 is MNHEY and CDR2 SVGAGI. The germline V and J ends were trimmed by 0 bases and 3 bases, with 13 bases remaining between them. This CDR3 contains 16 residues. Here the CDR3 DNA reads TGTGCCAGCAGTTACTCTGGGGGCCGTGAAACAGATACGCAGTATTTT. Translated: CASSYSGGRETDTQYF.

V is TRBV11-2 and J is TRBJ2-2, with a tentative D call TRBD2 (6 bases). V lost 3 bases to trimming and J lost 5 bases, with 7 bases between them. This CDR3 has 13 amino acids. Germline assignment: CDR1 SGHAT and CDR2 FQNNGV. The CDR3 sequence is CASSFGGTGELFF. The CDR3 nucleotides are TGTGCCAGCAGCTTCGGGGGAACCGGGGAGCTGTTTTTT.

This clone was seen a handful of times. The chain uses TRBV6-5 and TRBJ1-5; weak D call: TRBD1 (5 bases). V was pared by 7 bases and J by 4 bases, with 11 bases between. CDR3 length: 13 amino acids. CDR1 is MNHEY and CDR2 is SVGAGI in the germline V gene. The chain's CDR3 is CASTQGVNQPQHF. CDR3 bases: TGTGCCAGCACCCAAGGGGTGAATCAGCCCCAGCATTTT.